This is a list of T cell receptor beta chains from one sample in a study of blood T cell repertoires in COVID-19. Method: immunoSEQ multiplex PCR; TCRdb's copy keeps in-frame clones and lacks some. Of about 130,000 clones in the sample, 70% to 90% were seen once. Sequencing was done on a sample of peripheral blood. These receptors all stem from a woman older than 75 with acute or convalescent COVID-19. The CDR3 runs from the conserved cysteine through the conserved F or W. The D gene is left open where the match is weak. Clone sizes are given selectively: once, few, many, or a class where the clone is expanded.

v_gene,abundance,d_gene,j_gene,CDR3aa,CDR3nt
TRBV15,-,TRBD1,TRBJ2-6,CATSSHPRGPGANVLTF,TGTGCCACCAGCTCCCATCCGAGGGGGCCTGGGGCCAACGTCCTGACTTTC
TRBV11-2,-,-,TRBJ1-2,CASSLDQQVYGYTF,TGTGCCAGCAGCTTAGATCAGCAGGTCTATGGCTACACCTTC
TRBV5-1,once,TRBD2,TRBJ2-5,CASSLGTSGRAGETQYF,TGCGCCAGCAGCTTGGGCACTAGCGGGAGGGCCGGAGAGACCCAGTACTTC
TRBV11-3,once,TRBD1,TRBJ2-7,CASSLGDSGTYEQYF,TGTGCCAGCAGCTTAGGGGACAGTGGGACCTACGAGCAGTACTTC
TRBV10-3,-,TRBD1,TRBJ2-5,CAISGTGETQYF,TGTGCCATCAGTGGGACAGGAGAGACCCAGTACTTC
TRBV2,-,TRBD1,TRBJ1-5,CASLHGRTGRNQPQHF,TGTGCCAGTCTCCACGGGCGGACAGGGAGGAATCAGCCCCAGCATTTT
TRBV7-9,-,-,TRBJ1-5,CASSLQSNQPQHF,TGTGCCAGCAGCTTACAGAGCAATCAGCCCCAGCATTTT
TRBV2,-,-,TRBJ1-4,CASHREDEKLFF,TGTGCCAGCCACAGGGAAGATGAAAAACTGTTTTTT
TRBV5-1,few,-,TRBJ2-2,CASSSQGSTGELFF,TGCGCCAGCAGCTCACAGGGTTCAACCGGGGAGCTGTTTTTT
TRBV7-8,-,-,TRBJ2-3,CASSVGTPGDTQYF,TGTGCCAGCAGCGTAGGGACGCCGGGGGATACGCAGTATTTT
TRBV5-1,few,-,TRBJ2-1,CASSLDGERSEQFF,TGCGCCAGCAGCTTGGACGGGGAGAGGAGTGAGCAGTTCTTC
TRBV5-4,once,TRBD2,TRBJ2-7,CASSKTRSGASYEQYF,TGTGCCAGCAGCAAAACCAGAAGCGGGGCCTCCTACGAGCAGTACTTC
TRBV12-2,-,-,TRBJ1-5,CASRFSPEIYQPQHF,TGTGCAAGTCGCTTCTCTCCAGAAATATATCAGCCCCAGCATTTT
TRBV23-1,-,-,TRBJ1-5,CASSRGVGQPQHF,TGCGCCAGCAGCCGGGGAGTAGGGCAGCCCCAGCATTTT
TRBV5-5,-,-,TRBJ2-1,CASSLGQYNEQFF,TGTGCCAGCAGCTTGGGTCAGTACAATGAGCAGTTCTTC
TRBV7-9,-,TRBD1,TRBJ1-1,CASSSTGGGDVAFF,TGTGCCAGCAGCTCCACCGGAGGGGGCGATGTGGCTTTCTTT
TRBV2,-,-,TRBJ1-1,CASSEASLPTAFF,TGTGCCAGCAGTGAAGCGTCTCTACCTACAGCTTTCTTT
TRBV27,-,-,TRBJ2-2,CASRQQGLRDTGELFF,TGTGCCAGCAGACAACAGGGTCTTAGGGACACCGGGGAGCTGTTTTTT
TRBV21-1,-,-,TRBJ2-2,CASSTRELEKAGELFF,TGTGCCAGCAGCACCCGCGAGCTAGAAAAAGCCGGGGAGCTGTTTTTT
TRBV28,-,-,TRBJ1-1,CASSSRGIPSTEAFF,TGTGCCAGCTCTAGTCGGGGAATTCCCTCCACTGAAGCTTTCTTT